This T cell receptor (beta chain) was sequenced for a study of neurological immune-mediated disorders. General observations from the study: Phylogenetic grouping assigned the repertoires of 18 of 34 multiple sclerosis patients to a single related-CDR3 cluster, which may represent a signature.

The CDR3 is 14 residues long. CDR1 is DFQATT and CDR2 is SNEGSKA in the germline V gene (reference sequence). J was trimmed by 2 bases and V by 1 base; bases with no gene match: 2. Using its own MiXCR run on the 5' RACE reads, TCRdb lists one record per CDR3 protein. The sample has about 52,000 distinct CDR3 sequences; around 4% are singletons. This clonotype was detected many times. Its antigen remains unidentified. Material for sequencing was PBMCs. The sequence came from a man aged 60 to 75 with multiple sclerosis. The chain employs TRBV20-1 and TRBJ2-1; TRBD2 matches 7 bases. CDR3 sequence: CSARALAAYNEQFF. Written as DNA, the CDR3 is TGCAGTGCTAGAGCTCTAGCGGCCTACAATGAGCAGTTCTTC.